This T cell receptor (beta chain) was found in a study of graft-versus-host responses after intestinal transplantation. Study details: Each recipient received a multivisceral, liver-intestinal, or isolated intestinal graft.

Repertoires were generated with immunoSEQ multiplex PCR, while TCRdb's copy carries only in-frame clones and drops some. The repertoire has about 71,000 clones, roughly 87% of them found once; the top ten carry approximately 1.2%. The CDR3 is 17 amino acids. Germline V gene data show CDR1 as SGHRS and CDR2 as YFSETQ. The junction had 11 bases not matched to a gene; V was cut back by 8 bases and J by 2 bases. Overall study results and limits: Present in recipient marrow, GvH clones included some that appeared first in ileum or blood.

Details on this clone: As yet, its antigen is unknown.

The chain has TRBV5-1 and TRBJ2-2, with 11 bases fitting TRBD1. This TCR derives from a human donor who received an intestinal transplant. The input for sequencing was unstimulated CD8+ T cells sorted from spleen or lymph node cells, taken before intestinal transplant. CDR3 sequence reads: CARRTGGQGANTGELFF. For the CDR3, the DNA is TGCGCCAGACGGACCGGTGGACAGGGGGCAAACACCGGGGAGCTGTTTTTT. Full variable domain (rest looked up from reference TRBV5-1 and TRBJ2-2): KAGVTQTPRYLIKTRGQQVTLSCSPISGHRSVSWYQQTPGQGLQFLFEYFSETQRNKGNFPGRFSGRQFSNSRSEMNVSTLELGDSALYLCARRTGGQGANTGELFFGEGSRLTVL.